The entry below describes one TCR beta chain. In its sample, this clonotype was seen a few times. The specificity of this receptor is unknown. Base qualities are not at hand, and no much larger clone is one base apart. This sample was included in a study of T cells after yellow fever vaccination (dated by TCRdb to between 2018 and 2021). About the full investigation: The SMART-Seq v4 Ultra Low Input RNA kit was used to prepare libraries from fractions with low cell numbers. To follow T-cell clones before and after both primary and booster YFV17D yellow fever vaccination, bulk TCR alpha and beta repertoires underwent longitudinal sequencing. Two healthy male donors, one aged 18 to 30 and one aged 30 to 40 years, made up the cohort. Blood samples were taken at several timepoints before and after primary and secondary immunization, and bulk PBMC replicates and cell subsets were isolated. Overall study outcomes, separate from this receptor: Only a couple of donors were included in the study, so the extent to which the findings can be generalized is limited. Computational filtering was required because FACS-sorted repertoires could contain abundant contaminating clonotypes from the bulk population. A small share of clonotypes was detected in both CD4 and CD8 compartments, with the overlap likely arising from convergent recombination. The secondary T-cell response was weaker than the primary response but faster, peaking on day 5 instead of day 15. After the booster, most of the clones that had expanded following primary vaccination were detected again (just under 97% of CD4 and 80% to 90% of CD8), which suggests that memory was broadly maintained.

From the cysteine up to the phenylalanine, the CDR3 has a length of 17 residues. Just the 51-base CDR3 DNA is kept, in frame starting at base 1. Cut back by 2 bases and 9 bases, the V and J ends lie 23 bases apart. CDR1 and CDR2 were assigned from the germline V gene as KGHSH and LQKENI. TCR cDNA was synthesized by 5'RACE template switching, which introduced a universal primer site and unique molecular identifiers. Priming of cDNA synthesis was performed from both the TCR alpha and TCR beta constant segments. Library amplification used two PCR steps, and the second PCR step added sample barcodes and sequencing adapters. Sequencing of the libraries was done on either Illumina HiSeq 2500 (2x100 bp) or NovaSeq (2x150 bp). The published analysis was carried out like this. Reads were demultiplexed and collapsed into UMI consensus sequences with MIGEC, and V(D)J alignment was performed with MiXCR. Clonotypes responding to the vaccine were identified with edgeR on replicate PBMC samples, with the criteria of FDR below 0.01 and a log2 fold change above 5 up to day 15. Each bulk clonotype was labeled CD4 or CD8 based on which sequenced repertoire, CD4 or CD8, contained the clonotype at higher abundance. Using fastp at Q25 and MiXCR, TCRdb reprocessed the public reads and kept productive beta chains. Each entry merges the rows of one CDR3 protein and shows their most common DNA and genes. Here the V and J calls rest on TCRdb's processing, not on the authors' analysis. Within this sample are about 630,000 distinct CDR3 sequences, with 9% to 15% of them counted one time only. Around 14% of the sample belongs to the ten largest clones.

In light of the paper, this sample's treatment or condition label describes: live attenuated yellow fever vaccine strain. At each blood-draw timepoint, two biological replicates of bulk PBMCs were obtained. A standard Ficoll-Paque protocol was used to isolate PBMCs from peripheral blood. TriZol was used to extract RNA from bulk PBMCs, from CD4 and CD8 fractions, and from dextramer-positive and dextramer-negative fractions. The sequence came from a man aged 25-40 years who received the YFV17D yellow fever vaccine. The rearranged chain carries TRBV18 and TRBJ2-1; TRBD2 is a possible D gene, resting on 5 matching bases. The sequenced sample was PBMCs, obtained on the day of the yellow fever booster vaccination. The DNA sequence follows: TGTGCCAGCTCACCATTGGTTGTCAACGAGGTAGAGGGTGAGCAGTTCTTC. Translation gives CASSPLVVNEVEGEQFF.